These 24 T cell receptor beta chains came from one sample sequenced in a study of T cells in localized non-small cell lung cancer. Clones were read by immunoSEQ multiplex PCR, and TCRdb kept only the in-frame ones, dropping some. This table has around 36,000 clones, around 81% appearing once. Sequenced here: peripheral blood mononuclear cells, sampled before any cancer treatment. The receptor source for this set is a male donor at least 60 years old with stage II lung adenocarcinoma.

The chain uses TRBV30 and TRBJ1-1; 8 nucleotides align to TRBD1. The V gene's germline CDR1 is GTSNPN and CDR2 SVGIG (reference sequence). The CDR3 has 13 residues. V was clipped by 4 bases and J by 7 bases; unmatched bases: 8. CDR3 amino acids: CAWTQGAGGEAFF. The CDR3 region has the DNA TGTGCCTGGACCCAGGGGGCCGGTGGTGAAGCTTTCTTT.

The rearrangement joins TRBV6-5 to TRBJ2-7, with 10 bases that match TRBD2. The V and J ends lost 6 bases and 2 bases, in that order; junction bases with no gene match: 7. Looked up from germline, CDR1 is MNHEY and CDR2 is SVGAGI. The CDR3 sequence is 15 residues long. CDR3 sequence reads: CASSPGLAATYEQYF. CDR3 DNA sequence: TGTGCCAGCAGCCCTGGACTAGCGGCTACCTACGAGCAGTACTTC.

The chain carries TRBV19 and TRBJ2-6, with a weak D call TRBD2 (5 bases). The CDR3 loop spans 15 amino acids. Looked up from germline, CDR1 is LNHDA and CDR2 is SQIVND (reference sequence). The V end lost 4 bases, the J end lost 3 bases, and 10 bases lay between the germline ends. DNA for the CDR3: TGTGCCAGTAGTACCTGGGCGGGTGGGGCCAACGTCCTGACTTTC. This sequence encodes CASSTWAGGANVLTF.

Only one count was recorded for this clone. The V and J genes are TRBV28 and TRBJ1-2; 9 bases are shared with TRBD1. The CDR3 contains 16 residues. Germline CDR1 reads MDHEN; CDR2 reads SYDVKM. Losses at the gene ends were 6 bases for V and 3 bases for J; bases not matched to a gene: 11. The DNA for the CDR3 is TGTGCCAGCAGATCTTCGGGGACAGGGAGAGACTATGGCTACACCTTC. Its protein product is CASRSSGTGRDYGYTF.

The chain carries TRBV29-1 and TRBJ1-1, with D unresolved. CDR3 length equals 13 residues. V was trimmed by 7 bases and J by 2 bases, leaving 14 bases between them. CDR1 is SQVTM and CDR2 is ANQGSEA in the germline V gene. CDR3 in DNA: TGCAGCGCGCCACTCGACGCAAACACTGAAGCTTTCTTT. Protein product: CSAPLDANTEAFF.

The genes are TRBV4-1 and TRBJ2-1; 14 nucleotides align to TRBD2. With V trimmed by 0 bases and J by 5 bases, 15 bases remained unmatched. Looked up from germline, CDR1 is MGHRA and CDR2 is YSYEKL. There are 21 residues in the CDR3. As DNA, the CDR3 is TGCGCCAGCAGCCAAGAACGGCTTCGAGGGACTAGCGGGAGTGCCCACAATGAGCAGTTCTTC. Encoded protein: CASSQERLRGTSGSAHNEQFF.

CDR3 coding DNA: TGTGCCTCGACGGGGGGTGGCACTGAAGCTTTCTTT. It encodes CASTGGGTEAFF. V and J are TRBV10-3 and TRBJ1-1; D is perhaps TRBD1 (5 bases). V gave up 11 bases and J gave up 4 bases, with 14 bases separating them. Germline-derived CDR1 and CDR2 are ENHRY and SYGVKD. CDR3 length: 12 amino acids.

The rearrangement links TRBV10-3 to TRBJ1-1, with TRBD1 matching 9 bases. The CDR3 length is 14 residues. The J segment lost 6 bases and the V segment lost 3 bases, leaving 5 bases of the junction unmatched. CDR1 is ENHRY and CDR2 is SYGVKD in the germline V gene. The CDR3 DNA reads TGTGCCATCAGTGACTCGACAGGGGGAGCTGAAGCTTTCTTT. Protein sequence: CAISDSTGGAEAFF.

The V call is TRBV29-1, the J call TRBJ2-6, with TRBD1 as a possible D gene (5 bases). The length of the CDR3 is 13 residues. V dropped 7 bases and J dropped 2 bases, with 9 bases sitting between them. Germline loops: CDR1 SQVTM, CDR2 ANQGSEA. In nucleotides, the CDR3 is TGCAGCGCTGACAGCGCTGGGGCCAACGTCCTGACTTTC. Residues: CSADSAGANVLTF.

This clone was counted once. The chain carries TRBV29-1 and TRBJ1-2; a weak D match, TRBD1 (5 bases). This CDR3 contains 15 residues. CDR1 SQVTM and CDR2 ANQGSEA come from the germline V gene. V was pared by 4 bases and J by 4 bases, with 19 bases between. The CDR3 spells CSVGGRERGTYGYTF. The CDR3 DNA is TGCAGCGTTGGGGGACGGGAGCGGGGGACCTATGGCTACACCTTC. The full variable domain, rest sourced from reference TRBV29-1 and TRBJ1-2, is SAVISQKPSRDICQRGTSLTIQCQVDSQVTMMFWYRQQPGQSLTLIATANQGSEATYESGFVIDKFPISRPNLTFSTLTVSNMSPEDSSIYLCSVGGRERGTYGYTFGSGTRLTVV.

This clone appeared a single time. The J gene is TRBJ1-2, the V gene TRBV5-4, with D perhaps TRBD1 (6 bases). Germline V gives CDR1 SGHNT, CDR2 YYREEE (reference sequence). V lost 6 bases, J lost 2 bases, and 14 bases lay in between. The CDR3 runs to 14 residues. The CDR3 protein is CASNGGADNYGYTF. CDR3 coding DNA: TGTGCCAGCAACGGGGGGGCAGACAACTATGGCTACACCTTC.

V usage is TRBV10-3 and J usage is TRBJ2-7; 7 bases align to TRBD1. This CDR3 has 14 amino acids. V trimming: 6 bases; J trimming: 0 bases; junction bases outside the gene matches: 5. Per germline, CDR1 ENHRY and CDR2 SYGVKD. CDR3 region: CAIRGTATSYEQYF. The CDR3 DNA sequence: TGTGCCATCAGGGGGACAGCCACCTCCTACGAGCAGTACTTC.

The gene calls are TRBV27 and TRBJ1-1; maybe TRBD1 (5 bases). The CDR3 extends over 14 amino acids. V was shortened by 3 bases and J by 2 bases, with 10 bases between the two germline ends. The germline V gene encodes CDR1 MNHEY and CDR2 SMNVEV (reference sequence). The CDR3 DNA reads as TGTGCCAGCAGTTTCATACAGGTTAACACTGAAGCTTTCTTT. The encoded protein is CASSFIQVNTEAFF.

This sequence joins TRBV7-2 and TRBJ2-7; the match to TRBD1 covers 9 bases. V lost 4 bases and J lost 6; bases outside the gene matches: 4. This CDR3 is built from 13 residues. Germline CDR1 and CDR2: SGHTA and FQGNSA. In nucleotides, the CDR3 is TGTGCCAGCAGCTGGGACAGGGCCCCCGAGCAGTACTTC. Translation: CASSWDRAPEQYF.

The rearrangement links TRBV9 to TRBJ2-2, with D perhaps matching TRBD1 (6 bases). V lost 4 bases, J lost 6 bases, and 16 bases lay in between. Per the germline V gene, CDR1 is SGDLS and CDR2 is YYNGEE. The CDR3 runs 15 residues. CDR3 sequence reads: CASSRTDRSAGELFF. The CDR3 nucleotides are TGTGCCAGCAGCCGGACAGATCGTTCCGCCGGGGAGCTGTTTTTT. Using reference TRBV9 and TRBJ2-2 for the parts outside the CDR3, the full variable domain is DSGVTQTPKHLITATGQRVTLRCSPRSGDLSVYWYQQSLDQGLQFLIQYYNGEERAKGNILERFSAQQFPDLHSELNLSSLELGDSALYFCASSRTDRSAGELFFGEGSRLTVL.

DNA for the CDR3: TGTGCCAGCAGCCAACCTAATACGGAGGGCTACACCTTC. Protein: CASSQPNTEGYTF. This chain joins TRBV4-2 and TRBJ1-2; no clear D. The germline V gene encodes CDR1 LGHNA and CDR2 YNFKEQ. Trimming left V 2 bases short and J 8 bases short, with 12 bases between. This CDR3 has 13 residues.

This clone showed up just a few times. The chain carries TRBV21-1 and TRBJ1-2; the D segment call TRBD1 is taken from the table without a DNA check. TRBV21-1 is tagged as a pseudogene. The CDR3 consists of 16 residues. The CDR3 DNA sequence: TGTGCCAGCAGCAAATCTCGATGGGTGGACAGGGGGTGCTACACCTTC. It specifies CASSKSRWVDRGCYTF.

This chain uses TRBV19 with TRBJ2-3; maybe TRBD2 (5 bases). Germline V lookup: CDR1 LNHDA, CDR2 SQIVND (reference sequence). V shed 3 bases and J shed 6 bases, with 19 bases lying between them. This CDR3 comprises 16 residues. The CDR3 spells CASSMRSGLAYDTQYF. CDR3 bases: TGTGCCAGTAGTATGAGGTCTGGACTCGCCTACGATACGCAGTATTTT.

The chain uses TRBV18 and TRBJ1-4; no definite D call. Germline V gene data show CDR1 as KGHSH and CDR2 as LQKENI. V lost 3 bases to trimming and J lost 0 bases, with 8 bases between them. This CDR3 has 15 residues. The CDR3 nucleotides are TGTGCCAGCTCACCCTACGGTACAACTAATGAAAAACTGTTTTTT. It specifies CASSPYGTTNEKLFF.

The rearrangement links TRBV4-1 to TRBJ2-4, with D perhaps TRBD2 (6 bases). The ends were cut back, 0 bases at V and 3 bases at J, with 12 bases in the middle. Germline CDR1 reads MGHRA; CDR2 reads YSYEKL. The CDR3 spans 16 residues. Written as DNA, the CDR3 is TGCGCCAGCAGCCAAGATAATAGGGGAGGCAAAAACATTCAGTACTTC. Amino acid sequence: CASSQDNRGGKNIQYF.

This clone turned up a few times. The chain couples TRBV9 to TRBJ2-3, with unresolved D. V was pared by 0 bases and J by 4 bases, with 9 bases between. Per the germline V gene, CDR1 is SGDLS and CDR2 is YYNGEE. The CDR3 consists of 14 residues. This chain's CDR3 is CASSVGGPPDTQYF. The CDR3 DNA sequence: TGTGCCAGCAGCGTAGGGGGTCCCCCAGATACGCAGTATTTT. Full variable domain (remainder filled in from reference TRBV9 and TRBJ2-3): DSGVTQTPKHLITATGQRVTLRCSPRSGDLSVYWYQQSLDQGLQFLIQYYNGEERAKGNILERFSAQQFPDLHSELNLSSLELGDSALYFCASSVGGPPDTQYFGPGTRLTVL.

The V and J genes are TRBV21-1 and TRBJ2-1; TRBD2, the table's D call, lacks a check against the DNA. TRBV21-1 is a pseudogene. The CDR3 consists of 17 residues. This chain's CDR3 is CASSKTGTSGSYNEQFF. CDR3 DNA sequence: TGTGCCAGCAGCAAAACCGGGACTAGCGGTTCCTACAATGAGCAGTTCTTC.

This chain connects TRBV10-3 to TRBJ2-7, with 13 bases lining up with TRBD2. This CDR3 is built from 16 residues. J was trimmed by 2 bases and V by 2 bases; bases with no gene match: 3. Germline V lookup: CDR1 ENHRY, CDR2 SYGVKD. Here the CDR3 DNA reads TGTGCCATCAGTGAGGCCGGGACTAGCGGGACCTACGAGCAGTACTTC. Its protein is CAISEAGTSGTYEQYF.

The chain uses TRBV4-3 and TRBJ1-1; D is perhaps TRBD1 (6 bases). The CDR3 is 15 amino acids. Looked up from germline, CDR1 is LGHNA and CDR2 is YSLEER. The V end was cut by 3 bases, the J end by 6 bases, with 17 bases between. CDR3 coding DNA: TGCGCCAGCAGCCAGGGATTAGGGGGGGGCCCTGAAGCTTTCTTT. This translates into CASSQGLGGGPEAFF.